These 27 T cell receptor beta chains share one sample of origin, sequenced in a study. TCRdb independently ran MiXCR on the RT-PCR reads; one entry per CDR3 protein. This table has fewer than 800,000 distinct CDR3 sequences, 14% appearing once. Sequencing input: memory CD4+ T cells from blood. These receptor sequences come from a female donor in good health, serving as a healthy control.

This clonotype was recorded at least ten times. The chain joins TRBV12-3 or TRBV12-4 to TRBJ1-1, with D maybe TRBD1 (5 bases). The CDR3 is 13 amino acids. Trimming took off 7 bases at V and 3 bases at J, with 12 bases between the two ends. As DNA, the CDR3 is TGTGCCAGCATTAGTGACAGCTACACTGAAGCTTTCTTT. Amino acids: CASISDSYTEAFF.

This clonotype was seen a few times. V gene TRBV4-1 combines with J gene TRBJ2-2; D may be TRBD2 (6 bases). V lost 3 bases and J lost 0, with 17 bases in between. CDR1 and CDR2 (germline): MGHRA, YSYEKL. CDR3 size: 18 residues. The CDR3 DNA is TGCGCCAGCAGCCAGGGGGTCCTAGCGAGATCGAACACCGGGGAGCTGTTTTTT. Its protein is CASSQGVLARSNTGELFF.

Ten or more counts support this clonotype. This chain joins TRBV20-1 and TRBJ2-7, with 9 bases that match TRBD1. This CDR3 comprises 14 residues. Germline CDR1 DFQATT, CDR2 SNEGSKA (reference sequence). V gave up 0 bases and J gave up 4 bases; unmatched junction bases: 4. The CDR3 coding sequence is TGCAGTGCTAGAGATCGGGACAGGGAATACGAGCAGTACTTC. Its protein product is CSARDRDREYEQYF.

This clonotype was seen repeatedly, ten times or more. The genes are TRBV29-1 and TRBJ2-3; D remains unclear. Germline V gives CDR1 SQVTM, CDR2 ANQGSEA. Trimming took 7 bases from V and 8 from J, leaving 13 bases between them. The CDR3 is 11 residues long. The CDR3 region is CSGLRTVTQYF. DNA for the CDR3: TGCAGCGGGCTCAGGACCGTTACGCAGTATTTT.

This clonotype was counted a few times. The V and J genes are TRBV4-3 and TRBJ1-2; 9 nucleotides line up with TRBD1. Unmatched junction bases numbered 10, after V lost 1 base and J lost 4 bases. The CDR3 totals 17 residues. Looked up from germline, CDR1 is LGHNA and CDR2 is YSLEER. The CDR3 here is CASSQAEQGAWAYGYTF. For the CDR3, the DNA is TGCGCCAGCAGCCAAGCTGAACAGGGGGCCTGGGCCTATGGCTACACCTTC.

This clonotype was found a few times. This rearrangement joins TRBV28 to TRBJ1-2, with 9 bases lining up with TRBD1. This CDR3 contains 15 residues. Germline loops: CDR1 MDHEN, CDR2 SYDVKM. J lost 5 bases, V lost 3 bases, and 7 bases had no gene match. The CDR3 loop reads CASSFGTGGGYGYTF. The CDR3 nucleotides are TGTGCCAGCAGTTTTGGCACAGGGGGCGGTTATGGCTACACCTTC.

This chain connects TRBV9 to TRBJ1-2, with D perhaps TRBD1 (6 bases). This CDR3 contains 12 residues. Germline CDR1 is SGDLS and CDR2 is YYNGEE. V shed 8 bases and J shed 6 bases, with 14 bases lying between them. The CDR3 region has the DNA TGTGCCAGTACCAGACAGGACAATGGCTACACCTTC. Translating it yields CASTRQDNGYTF.

V and J are TRBV4-3 and TRBJ2-1; 7 bases are shared with TRBD2. Germline CDR1 LGHNA, CDR2 YSLEER. V shed 4 bases, J shed 8 bases, and the junction held 8 bases outside the gene matches. The CDR3 consists of 14 residues. In nucleotides, the CDR3 is TGCGCCAGCAGCCCGGGCAGGGAGGGCGATGAGCAGTTCTTC. It is translated as CASSPGREGDEQFF.

This clonotype was counted a few times. The chain links TRBV28 to TRBJ1-3, with D possibly TRBD1 on 5 matching bases. This CDR3 contains 17 residues. Trimming left V 0 bases short and J 0 bases short, with 12 bases between. Looked up from germline, CDR1 is MDHEN and CDR2 is SYDVKM. The DNA of the CDR3 is TGTGCCAGCAGTTTATGGGGGCAGTCTAGCTCTGGAAACACCATATATTTT. Encoded protein: CASSLWGQSSSGNTIYF.

This clonotype occurred many times. The V call is TRBV6-1, the J call TRBJ1-2; TRBD1 aligns across 7 bases. J gave up 8 bases and V 1 base, and 10 bases lay outside the gene matches. The CDR3 is made up of 15 amino acids. Germline values: CDR1 MNHNS, CDR2 SASEGT. CDR3: CASSEEGQRGSGYTF. The CDR3 DNA follows: TGTGCCAGCAGTGAAGAGGGACAGAGGGGGTCCGGCTACACCTTC.

Many counts were recorded for this clonotype. The V and J genes are TRBV20-1 and TRBJ1-3; 7 positions agree with TRBD1. CDR3 length: 14 residues. V was pared by 5 bases and J by 0 bases, with 4 bases of the junction left unmatched. CDR1 DFQATT and CDR2 SNEGSKA come from the germline V gene (reference sequence). CDR3: CSAGRDSSGNTIYF. In DNA form, the CDR3 reads TGCAGTGCTGGAAGGGACAGCTCTGGAAACACCATATATTTT.

This chain joins TRBV7-3 and TRBJ2-2; D uncertain. The CDR3 extends over 16 amino acids. Germline CDR1 and CDR2: SGHTA and FQGTGA. V dropped 5 bases and J dropped 0 bases, with 13 bases sitting between them. The CDR3 DNA reads as TGTGCCAGCAGCCCCCATCCGGCTACGAACACCGGGGAGCTGTTTTTT. Amino acids: CASSPHPATNTGELFF. Based on the CDR3 plus reference TRBV7-3 and TRBJ2-2, the full variable domain is GAGVSQTPSNKVTEKGKYVELRCDPISGHTALYWYRQSLGQGPEFLIYFQGTGAADDSGLPNDRFFAVRPEGSVSTLKIQRTERGDSAVYLCASSPHPATNTGELFFGEGSRLTVL.

This clonotype appeared many times. The chain uses TRBV6-5 and TRBJ2-3; D remains unclear. This CDR3 comprises 12 residues. Trimming stripped 8 bases from V and 5 bases from J, with 11 bases between. The germline CDR1 and CDR2 sequences are MNHEY and SVGAGI. In DNA form, the CDR3 reads TGTGCCAGCGCCTCAATGGGAGATACGCAGTATTTT. Protein: CASASMGDTQYF.

This clonotype was counted many times. This chain connects TRBV5-6 to TRBJ1-1, with D possibly TRBD1 on 5 matching bases. This CDR3 is built from 15 residues. Germline V gene sequence: CDR1 SGHDT, CDR2 YYEEEE. The germline V and J ends were trimmed by 4 bases and 0 bases, with 13 bases remaining between them. The CDR3 DNA reads TGTGCCAGCAGCGCGGCTCGACAGATGAACACTGAAGCTTTCTTT. Translation: CASSAARQMNTEAFF. The whole variable domain, remainder taken from reference TRBV5-6 and TRBJ1-1, is DAGVTQSPTHLIKTRGQQVTLRCSPKSGHDTVSWYQQALGQGPQFIFQYYEEEERQRGNFPDRFSGHQFPNYSSELNVNALLLGDSALYLCASSAARQMNTEAFFGQGTRLTVV.

This chain uses TRBV4-3 with TRBJ1-4, with D tentatively TRBD1 (6 bases). V lost 5 bases and J 0 bases, leaving 16 bases between the germline ends. The CDR3 length is 17 residues. The V gene's germline CDR1 is LGHNA and CDR2 YSLEER. CDR3 in DNA: TGCGCCAGCAGCAAGGGACATGGAGCTGCAACTAATGAAAAACTGTTTTTT. As protein: CASSKGHGAATNEKLFF.

The sample holds one count of this clonotype. The V call is TRBV4-2, the J call TRBJ2-5, with D tentatively TRBD2 (5 bases). CDR3 length equals 14 residues. V was clipped by 1 base and J by 5 bases, with 11 bases between them. The germline CDR1 and CDR2 sequences are LGHNA and YNFKEQ. CDR3 region: CASSQGTGYETQYF. The CDR3 DNA reads as TGTGCCAGCAGCCAAGGAACGGGGTACGAGACCCAGTACTTC.

This clonotype has more than one count but fewer than ten. V usage is TRBV4-1 and J usage is TRBJ2-3; unclear D gene. V shed 0 bases and J shed 3 bases, with 10 bases lying between them. The CDR3 spans 15 residues. Germline lookup yields CDR1 MGHRA and CDR2 YSYEKL. CDR3 in amino acids: CASSQDFRGTDTQYF. The CDR3 coding sequence is TGCGCCAGCAGCCAAGATTTTAGAGGAACAGATACGCAGTATTTT.

The V gene is TRBV2, the J gene TRBJ2-7; 9 positions agree with TRBD1. Germline V lookup: CDR1 SNHLY, CDR2 FYNNEI. The trim removed 8 bases at V and 2 bases at J, leaving 7 bases unmatched. CDR3 length: 14 amino acids. This chain's CDR3 is CASRGGQGTYEQYF. The CDR3 DNA reads TGTGCCAGCCGCGGGGGACAGGGAACCTACGAGCAGTACTTC.

The gene calls are TRBV4-2 and TRBJ2-1; 8 nucleotides line up with TRBD1. Germline loops: CDR1 LGHNA, CDR2 YNFKEQ. The CDR3 is 17 amino acids. J was trimmed by 2 bases and V by 0 bases; bases with no gene match: 6. The CDR3 reads CASSQDRTGSTYNEQFF. CDR3 coding DNA: TGTGCCAGCAGCCAAGATAGGACAGGGTCAACCTACAATGAGCAGTTCTTC.

V usage is TRBV7-9 and J usage is TRBJ2-6; unclear D gene. The germline gives CDR1 SEHNR, CDR2 FQNEAQ (reference sequence). The CDR3 totals 12 residues. The germline V and J ends were trimmed by 11 bases and 4 bases, with 9 bases remaining between them. The CDR3 loop reads CAGRRGANVLTF. In nucleotides, the CDR3 is TGTGCCGGTCGTCGGGGGGCCAACGTCCTGACTTTC.

This clonotype was recorded at least ten times. One end of the junction does not line up with germline, which may come from a read error. The chain uses TRBV7-3 and TRBJ2-5; 11 bases align to TRBD2. CDR1 SGHTA and CDR2 FQGTGA come from the germline V gene. The CDR3 contains 14 residues. The CDR3 loop reads CASSPGLAGETQYF. For the CDR3, the DNA is TGTGCTAGCAGCCCAGGACTAGCGGGAGAGACCCAGTACTTC.

In its sample, this clonotype was seen many times. The chain employs TRBV5-5 and TRBJ2-2; 9 bases align to TRBD1. Losses at the gene ends were 4 bases for V and 5 bases for J; bases not matched to a gene: 9. Germline-derived CDR1 and CDR2 are SGHKS and YYEKEE (reference sequence). This CDR3 comprises 16 residues. The CDR3 coding sequence is TGTGCCAGCAGCCGGGACAGGGACTCGGGTACCGGGGAGCTGTTTTTT. Translation: CASSRDRDSGTGELFF.

This clonotype was observed a handful of times. The chain joins TRBV12-3 or TRBV12-4 to TRBJ1-3; D gene unclear. This CDR3 has 10 amino acids. V lost 5 bases to trimming and J lost 10 bases, with 6 bases between them. The CDR3 DNA reads as TGTGCCAGCAGTCGTTTGACCATATATTTT. As protein: CASSRLTIYF.

This clonotype was counted only a few times. The DNA for the CDR3 is TGTGCCAGCGGTAAGGGGACCCTCGGGAATGAGCAGTTCTTC. Amino acid sequence: CASGKGTLGNEQFF. This chain uses TRBV9 with TRBJ2-1; D may be TRBD1 or TRBD2 (5 bases each). V lost 7 bases, J lost 7 bases, and 18 bases lay in between. From germline, CDR1 is SGDLS and CDR2 YYNGEE. The CDR3 covers 14 residues.

V is TRBV29-1 and J is TRBJ2-7; 11 bases map to TRBD2. CDR1 is SQVTM, CDR2 ANQGSEA, per germline. This CDR3 region has 14 residues. The V gene end was trimmed by 3 bases and the J gene end by 9 bases; junction bases not matched to a gene: 10. This chain's CDR3 is CSVELLAGVPGQYF. As DNA, the CDR3 is TGCAGCGTTGAGCTACTAGCGGGAGTCCCCGGGCAGTACTTC.

This clonotype came up many times. The rearrangement joins TRBV24-1 to TRBJ2-1, with D perhaps TRBD2 (5 bases). CDR3 length: 13 amino acids. V lost 6 bases and J lost 2, with 7 bases in between. Germline V lookup: CDR1 KGHDR, CDR2 SFDVKD. The CDR3 DNA sequence: TGTGCCACCAGTCGGGGAACCTACAATGAGCAGTTCTTC. This sequence encodes CATSRGTYNEQFF.

This clonotype was detected many times. The V gene is TRBV4-3, the J gene TRBJ1-2, with D uncertain. The CDR3 length is 15 residues. Germline V gene sequence: CDR1 LGHNA, CDR2 YSLEER. Trimming pared 0 bases from V and 5 bases from J, leaving 13 bases between. The CDR3 DNA reads TGCGCCAGCAGCCAAGACGCGTTGGGAAAGTATGGCTACACCTTC. Encoded protein: CASSQDALGKYGYTF.